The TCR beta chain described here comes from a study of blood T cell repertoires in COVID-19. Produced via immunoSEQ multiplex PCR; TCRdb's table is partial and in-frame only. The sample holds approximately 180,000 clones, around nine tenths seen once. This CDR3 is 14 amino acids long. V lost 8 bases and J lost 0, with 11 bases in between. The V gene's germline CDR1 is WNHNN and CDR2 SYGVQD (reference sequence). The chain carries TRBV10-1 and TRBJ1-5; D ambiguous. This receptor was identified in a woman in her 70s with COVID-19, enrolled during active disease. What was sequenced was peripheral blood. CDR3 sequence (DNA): TGCGCCAGCCCCCGGGAGGATAGCAATCAGCCCCAGCATTTT. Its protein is CASPREDSNQPQHF.